Below are 32 T cell receptor beta chains sequenced from a single sample in a study of T cell responses to AZD1222 COVID-19 vaccine. Measured with immunoSEQ multiplex PCR; TCRdb has only the in-frame clones, and not every one. The table lists 150,000 to 200,000 clones, around 89% of them singletons. The source was peripheral blood, collected 28 days after the second AZD1222 dose. The receptor source for this set is an adult who received the AZD1222 COVID-19 vaccine.

The CDR3, as DNA: TGTGCCAGCAGTTCCCCCACAGGGGATGGCAATCAGCCCCAGCATTTT. Translated: CASSSPTGDGNQPQHF. The rearrangement joins TRBV28 to TRBJ1-5; 7 nucleotides agree with TRBD1. This CDR3 contains 16 residues. V lost 4 bases and J lost 2; bases outside the gene matches: 8. Germline V gene lookup returns CDR1 MDHEN and CDR2 SYDVKM.

This clone was seen only once. The V call is TRBV7-2, the J call TRBJ1-2, with D possibly TRBD1 on 5 matching bases. V lost 4 bases, J lost 2 bases, and 11 bases lay in between. The CDR3 totals 14 residues. Germline values: CDR1 SGHTA, CDR2 FQGNSA. CDR3 bases: TGTGCCAGCAGCTACCCGGGGCGGAACTATGGCTACACCTTC. Its translation is CASSYPGRNYGYTF. Complete variable domain (other parts from reference TRBV7-2 and TRBJ1-2): GAGVSQSPSNKVTEKGKDVELRCDPISGHTALYWYRQSLGQGLEFLIYFQGNSAPDKSGLPSDRFSAERTGGSVSTLTIQRTQQEDSAVYLCASSYPGRNYGYTFGSGTRLTVV.

V gene TRBV5-5 combines with J gene TRBJ1-6; D not resolved. Germline CDR1 SGHKS, CDR2 YYEKEE (reference sequence). V was cut by 3 bases and J by 6 bases, with 7 bases left in between. The CDR3 totals 13 residues. The CDR3 DNA is TGTGCCAGCAGCTACAGCCTTAATTCACCCCTCCACTTT. This encodes CASSYSLNSPLHF.

This rearrangement joins TRBV7-2 to TRBJ2-3, with 7 bases identical to TRBD2. V was clipped by 6 bases and J by 7 bases; unmatched bases: 19. Germline lookup yields CDR1 SGHTA and CDR2 FQGNSA. The CDR3 extends over 17 amino acids. CDR3 residues: CASSRTGAGVSVNTQYF. Here the CDR3 DNA reads TGTGCCAGCAGTCGTACTGGGGCGGGAGTAAGCGTAAATACGCAGTATTTT.

The chain carries TRBV4-3 and TRBJ1-6, with D maybe TRBD1 (5 bases). Trimming left V 2 bases short and J 9 bases short, with 11 bases between. The germline CDR1 and CDR2 sequences are LGHNA and YSLEER. This CDR3 has 14 residues. CDR3 bases: TGCGCCAGCAGCCAACTCGACGGGGCTTCACCCCTCCACTTT. It is translated as CASSQLDGASPLHF.

CDR3 amino acids: CATDVENTEAFF. As DNA, the CDR3 is TGTGCCACCGATGTGGAGAACACTGAAGCTTTCTTT. The chain recombines TRBV28 with TRBJ1-1; no clear D. This CDR3 comprises 12 residues. The germline gives CDR1 MDHEN, CDR2 SYDVKM. Trimming removed 10 bases at V and 1 base at J, with 10 bases between.

This rearrangement joins TRBV28 to TRBJ2-7; D is undetermined. Trimming removed 5 bases at V and 6 bases at J, with 17 bases between. The germline V gene encodes CDR1 MDHEN and CDR2 SYDVKM. The length of the CDR3 is 14 residues. In DNA, the CDR3 is TGTGCCAGCAGTCAAGGCTCCCTGCTGGTCGAGCAGTACTTC. Its translation: CASSQGSLLVEQYF.

The chain carries TRBV30 and TRBJ1-4; possible D gene TRBD1, 6 bases. CDR1 and CDR2 from the germline V gene are GTSNPN and SVGIG (reference sequence). The V and J ends lost 0 bases and 4 bases respectively, with 15 bases between them. This CDR3 spans 16 amino acids. The CDR3 region is CAWSVGGGRVNEKLFF. DNA of the CDR3: TGTGCCTGGAGTGTAGGAGGGGGGCGCGTTAATGAAAAACTGTTTTTT.

V usage is TRBV28 and J usage is TRBJ1-5; D gene ambiguous. V dropped 6 bases and J dropped 5 bases, with 17 bases sitting between them. CDR3 length: 15 residues. From germline, CDR1 is MDHEN and CDR2 SYDVKM. DNA for the CDR3: TGTGCCAGCAGAGCCCCGACGGGGAACGATCAGCCCCAGCATTTT. Amino acids: CASRAPTGNDQPQHF.

The chain joins TRBV6-4 to TRBJ2-3; 9 nucleotides agree with TRBD1. The V and J ends lost 0 bases and 6 bases, in that order; junction bases with no gene match: 4. CDR3 size: 15 residues. Germline values: CDR1 MRHNA, CDR2 SNTAGT. CDR3 sequence (DNA): TGTGCCAGCAGTGACTCACAGGGGGCTGGGGATACGCAGTATTTT. It translates to CASSDSQGAGDTQYF.

The chain is built from TRBV5-1 and TRBJ2-1, with 7 bases matching TRBD1. CDR1 and CDR2 (germline): SGHRS, YFSETQ. Trimming at V came to 4 bases and at J to 6 bases, leaving 10 bases not matched to a gene. The CDR3 sequence is 15 residues long. Here the CDR3 reads CASSTWTGVINEQFF. CDR3 bases: TGCGCCAGCAGCACCTGGACAGGCGTGATCAATGAGCAGTTCTTC.

The rearrangement joins TRBV2 to TRBJ2-7; 8 positions match TRBD1. The J segment lost 2 bases and the V segment lost 6 bases, leaving 6 bases of the junction unmatched. The CDR3 covers 14 residues. Germline CDR1 and CDR2: SNHLY and FYNNEI. CDR3 nucleotides: TGTGCCAGCAGCTCCAGGACAGGGACCTACGAGCAGTACTTC. Translating gives CASSSRTGTYEQYF.

V usage is TRBV6-2 or TRBV6-3 and J usage is TRBJ1-5, with D tentatively TRBD1 (5 bases). There are 15 residues in the CDR3. Looked up from germline, CDR1 is MNHEY and CDR2 is SVGEGT. V was cut by 0 bases and J by 4 bases, with 10 bases left in between. The CDR3 protein is CASSYSGVGNQPQHF. The CDR3, as DNA: TGTGCCAGCAGTTACTCAGGGGTAGGGAATCAGCCCCAGCATTTT.

This clone came up a few times. The V gene is TRBV30, the J gene TRBJ2-6; perhaps TRBD1 as D (5 bases). Between the trimmed V and J ends, which lost 8 bases and 12 bases, there was a span of 20 bases. Germline V gene data show CDR1 as GTSNPN and CDR2 as SVGIG (reference sequence). The CDR3 is 13 amino acids. The CDR3 DNA sequence: TGTGCCGAGCTGACAGAAAGAAACTCCGTCCTGACTTTC. Protein product: CAELTERNSVLTF.

This clone was counted a single time. The chain links TRBV10-1 to TRBJ2-3; TRBD1 matches at 11 bases. Germline V lookup: CDR1 WNHNN, CDR2 SYGVQD (reference sequence). CDR3 length: 16 residues. V lost 6 bases, J lost 5 bases, and 10 bases stayed unmatched. CDR3 amino acids: CASRGLEDRGQDTQYF. The CDR3 coding sequence is TGCGCCAGCAGGGGCCTGGAGGACAGGGGGCAAGATACGCAGTATTTT.

The J gene is TRBJ1-5, the V gene TRBV30, with D hard to call. Deletions cut 0 bases from V and 1 base from J, with 7 bases between. Germline V lookup: CDR1 GTSNPN, CDR2 SVGIG (reference sequence). The CDR3 extends over 14 amino acids. The CDR3 DNA sequence: TGTGCCTGGAGTGTTGGTCGGAGCAATCAGCCCCAGCATTTT. Translated: CAWSVGRSNQPQHF.

The chain combines TRBV5-1 with TRBJ2-3, with TRBD2 matching over 10 bases. This CDR3 is built from 17 residues. The V segment lost 0 bases and the J segment 6 bases; nucleotides outside the gene matches: 10. Per germline, CDR1 SGHRS and CDR2 YFSETQ. The CDR3 here is CASSLGGTSGKGDTQYF. The DNA for the CDR3 is TGCGCCAGCAGCTTGGGGGGCACTAGCGGGAAAGGGGATACGCAGTATTTT.

As DNA, the CDR3 is TGTGCCAGCAGCCCGGCGGGGAGGGGGGACACCGGGGAGCTGTTTTTT. Encoded protein: CASSPAGRGDTGELFF. The chain employs TRBV5-4 and TRBJ2-2, with a possible D match to TRBD2 (7 bases). CDR1 is SGHNT, CDR2 YYREEE, per germline (reference sequence). This CDR3 contains 16 residues. Trimming pared 4 bases from V and 3 bases from J, leaving 16 bases between. Based on the CDR3 plus reference TRBV5-4 and TRBJ2-2, the full variable domain is ETGVTQSPTHLIKTRGQQVTLRCSSQSGHNTVSWYQQALGQGPQFIFQYYREEENGRGNFPPRFSGLQFPNYSSELNVNALELDDSALYLCASSPAGRGDTGELFFGEGSRLTVL.

This clone turned up a few times. V gene TRBV3-1 (or the pseudogene TRBV3-2) combines with J gene TRBJ2-7, with TRBD1 identical over 8 bases. CDR1 is LGHDT, CDR2 YNNKEL, per germline (reference sequence). Germline trimming cut 4 bases from V and 3 bases from J; bases unmatched to any gene: 5. The CDR3 runs 14 residues. The CDR3 here is CASSRGQGIYEQYF. For the CDR3, the DNA is TGTGCCAGCAGCCGTGGACAGGGTATCTACGAGCAGTACTTC.

This chain connects TRBV19 to TRBJ2-7; 11 nucleotides align to TRBD2. CDR3 length equals 15 residues. CDR1 LNHDA and CDR2 SQIVND come from the germline V gene (reference sequence). V lost 2 bases, J lost 3 bases, and 3 bases stayed unmatched. The CDR3 region has the DNA TGTGCCAGTAGTATAAGCGGGACTAGCGGCTACGAGCAGTACTTC. Translation: CASSISGTSGYEQYF.

The chain recombines TRBV11-3 with TRBJ2-3, with D perhaps being TRBD1 or TRBD2 (6 bases each). This CDR3 has 14 residues. Trimming cost V 3 bases and J 5 bases, with 12 bases left between them. CDR1 is SGHNT and CDR2 is YENEEA in the germline V gene. The CDR3: CASSLGGTGDTQYF. CDR3 bases: TGTGCCAGCAGCTTGGGGGGCACAGGAGATACGCAGTATTTT. Full variable domain (rest looked up from reference TRBV11-3 and TRBJ2-3): EAGVVQSPRYKIIEKKQPVAFWCNPISGHNTLYWYLQNLGQGPELLIRYENEEAVDDSQLPKDRFSAERLKGVDSTLKIQPAELGDSAVYLCASSLGGTGDTQYFGPGTRLTVL.

The chain uses TRBV6-5 and TRBJ2-7; possibly TRBD1 or TRBD2 for D (5 bases each). Trimming shortened V by 5 bases and J by 2 bases, and 16 bases separated the two germline ends. This CDR3 has 15 residues. Germline CDR1 is MNHEY and CDR2 is SVGAGI. CDR3 sequence reads: CASSHEPGRTYEQYF. The CDR3 DNA follows: TGTGCCAGCAGTCACGAACCGGGACGGACCTACGAGCAGTACTTC.

V and J are TRBV5-1 and TRBJ2-3; 8 bases agree with TRBD1. V trimming: 4 bases; J trimming: 4 bases; junction bases outside the gene matches: 8. The CDR3 is made up of 15 amino acids. The V gene's germline CDR1 is SGHRS and CDR2 YFSETQ. The CDR3 here is CASSGGQGGADTQYF. CDR3 bases: TGCGCCAGCAGCGGCGGACAGGGAGGAGCAGATACGCAGTATTTT.

This chain links TRBV28 with TRBJ1-3; D is uncertain. The germline V gene has CDR1 MDHEN and CDR2 SYDVKM. This CDR3 comprises 14 residues. V lost 11 bases to trimming and J lost 0 bases, with 14 bases between them. The CDR3 region has the DNA TGTGCCTCGGGTGACGGGCGCTCTGGAAACACCATATATTTT. Amino acids: CASGDGRSGNTIYF.

The chain recombines TRBV11-2 with TRBJ2-2; D unclear. Germline CDR1 and CDR2: SGHAT and FQNNGV. The ends were cut back, 1 base at V and 3 bases at J, with 6 bases in the middle. The CDR3 contains 14 residues. CDR3 loop: CASSLGTYTGELFF. Here the CDR3 DNA reads TGTGCCAGCAGCTTAGGGACGTACACCGGGGAGCTGTTTTTT. The whole variable domain, remainder taken from reference TRBV11-2 and TRBJ2-2, is EAGVAQSPRYKIIEKRQSVAFWCNPISGHATLYWYQQILGQGPKLLIQFQNNGVVDDSQLPKDRFSAERLKGVDSTLKIQPAKLEDSAVYLCASSLGTYTGELFFGEGSRLTVL.

This clone has just one count. The chain has TRBV30 and TRBJ2-7, with D hard to call. Deletions cut 0 bases from V and 7 bases from J, with 4 bases between. Per germline, CDR1 GTSNPN and CDR2 SVGIG (reference sequence). The CDR3 runs 10 residues. In DNA form, the CDR3 reads TGTGCCTGGAGTGTACAAGAGCAGTACTTC. It is translated as CAWSVQEQYF.

The J gene is TRBJ1-1, the V gene TRBV28; D is possibly TRBD1 (5 bases). Trimming removed 10 bases from V and 5 bases from J, with 14 bases in between. The CDR3 runs 12 residues. Germline V gene sequence: CDR1 MDHEN, CDR2 SYDVKM. The CDR3 region has the DNA TGTGCCACCCGACTCCGACAGACTGAAGCTTTCTTT. As protein: CATRLRQTEAFF. The variable domain in full, completed from reference TRBV28 and TRBJ1-1, reads DVKVTQSSRYLVKRTGEKVFLECVQDMDHENMFWYRQDPGLGLRLIYFSYDVKMKEKGDIPEGYSVSREKKERFSLILESASTNQTSMYLCATRLRQTEAFFGQGTRLTVV.

This chain uses TRBV28 with TRBJ1-5; D is undetermined. Germline V gene data show CDR1 as MDHEN and CDR2 as SYDVKM. The CDR3 covers 11 residues. V lost 5 bases, J lost 5 bases, and 4 bases lay in between. CDR3 sequence reads: CASSLHQPQHF. Written as DNA, the CDR3 is TGTGCCAGCAGTCTACATCAGCCCCAGCATTTT.

The V gene is TRBV29-1, the J gene TRBJ2-7, with 11 positions matching TRBD1. Germline V gene data show CDR1 as SQVTM and CDR2 as ANQGSEA. This CDR3 is 15 amino acids long. V was pared by 5 bases and J by 1 base, with 7 bases of the junction left unmatched. The CDR3 DNA follows: TGCAGCGTTCGGGACAGGGGGGACATATCCTACGAGCAGTACTTC. Translation: CSVRDRGDISYEQYF.

The chain joins TRBV7-2 to TRBJ2-3, with 9 bases identical to TRBD2. Germline-derived CDR1 and CDR2 are SGHTA and FQGNSA. CDR3 length: 16 residues. J gave up 4 bases and V 1 base, and 6 bases lay outside the gene matches. As DNA, the CDR3 is TGTGCCAGCAGCTTAGGGTTTAGCGGGAGTGCAGATACGCAGTATTTT. Translated: CASSLGFSGSADTQYF.

The chain carries TRBV7-2 and TRBJ2-7; a possible D gene is TRBD2 (7 bases). The CDR3 covers 14 residues. The germline V and J ends were trimmed by 5 bases and 2 bases, with 13 bases remaining between them. CDR1 is SGHTA, CDR2 FQGNSA, per germline. The CDR3 DNA sequence: TGTGCCAGCAGCGCGGGGGACACCGCCTACGAGCAGTACTTC. It encodes CASSAGDTAYEQYF.

The gene calls are TRBV19 and TRBJ2-7; D is unresolved. Trimming removed 3 bases at V and 4 bases at J, with 13 bases between. Germline CDR1 is LNHDA and CDR2 is SQIVND (reference sequence). The CDR3 extends over 14 amino acids. The CDR3 reads CASSIRGPGYEQYF. The CDR3, as DNA: TGTGCCAGTAGTATCAGAGGACCCGGATACGAGCAGTACTTC. The full variable domain, with the rest looked up from reference TRBV19 and TRBJ2-7, is DGGITQSPKYLFRKEGQNVTLSCEQNLNHDAMYWYRQDPGQGLRLIYYSQIVNDFQKGDIAEGYSVSREKKESFPLTVTSAQKNPTAFYLCASSIRGPGYEQYFGPGTRLTVT.